These T cell receptor beta chains were read from a single sample in a study of T cell responses to AZD1222 COVID-19 vaccine. The assay was immunoSEQ multiplex PCR, and TCRdb's table has in-frame clones only and misses some. Among approximately 70,000 clones listed, roughly 85% were seen once. The starting material was peripheral blood, obtained on day 0 of AZD1222 vaccination. These receptors were taken from an adult in good health. The CDR3 runs from the conserved cysteine through the conserved F or W. The D gene is left open where the match is weak. Size is stated for part of the rows, as once, few or many counts, or as a class when the clone is expanded.

CDR3aa,CDR3nt,j_gene,v_gene,abundance,d_gene
CAWGSGTGPTNYGYTF,TGTGCCTGGGGCTCCGGGACAGGGCCTACCAACTATGGCTACACCTTC,TRBJ1-2,TRBV30,.,TRBD1
CASSQDGQGGYNEQFF,TGTGCCAGCAGCCAAGATGGACAGGGGGGCTACAATGAGCAGTTCTTC,TRBJ2-1,TRBV4-2,.,TRBD1
CAISVRANTGELFF,TGTGCCATCAGTGTCAGGGCTAACACCGGGGAGCTGTTTTTT,TRBJ2-2,TRBV10-3,once,.
CASSVWAGQTTEAFF,TGTGCCAGCAGCGTATGGGCAGGGCAGACCACTGAAGCTTTCTTT,TRBJ1-1,TRBV9,.,.
CASSVGGEPYNEQFF,TGTGCCAGCAGCGTAGGAGGAGAGCCCTACAATGAGCAGTTCTTC,TRBJ2-1,TRBV9,.,.
CASSVGGRNEQFF,TGTGCCAGCAGCGTAGGGGGCAGGAATGAGCAGTTCTTC,TRBJ2-1,TRBV9,.,.
CAWSARGNQPQHF,TGTGCCTGGAGTGCCAGGGGGAATCAGCCCCAGCATTTT,TRBJ1-5,TRBV30,.,TRBD1
CASSQGVGELFF,TGTGCCAGTAGTCAAGGGGTCGGGGAGCTGTTTTTT,TRBJ2-2,TRBV19,few,.
CASTNEGGNQPQHF,TGTGCCAGTACCAATGAAGGTGGAAATCAGCCCCAGCATTTT,TRBJ1-5,TRBV19,.,.
CASTGEGEKLFF,TGTGCCAGCACCGGGGAGGGGGAAAAACTGTTTTTT,TRBJ1-4,TRBV2,.,.
CASSQGLLQPQHF,TGTGCCAGCAGCCAAGGACTGTTACAGCCCCAGCATTTT,TRBJ1-5,TRBV3-1/TRBV3-2,.,.
CATSDWGSYNEQFF,TGTGCCACCAGTGATTGGGGATCCTACAATGAGCAGTTCTTC,TRBJ2-1,TRBV24-1,once,.
CASSQDRGRGTEAFF,TGCGCCAGCAGCCAAGATCGGGGCAGGGGAACTGAAGCTTTCTTT,TRBJ1-1,TRBV4-3,.,.
CSVGSFQGTDTQYF,TGCAGCGTTGGAAGTTTTCAGGGAACAGATACGCAGTATTTT,TRBJ2-3,TRBV29-1,.,.
CASSLRASGPGEQFF,TGCGCCAGCAGCTTGAGGGCTAGCGGGCCAGGTGAGCAGTTCTTC,TRBJ2-1,TRBV5-1,many,TRBD2
CASRDRDSNQPQHF,TGTGCCAGTAGGGACAGGGATAGCAATCAGCCCCAGCATTTT,TRBJ1-5,TRBV19,few,TRBD1
CASSFIGGELFF,TGTGCCAGCAGCTTTATTGGCGGGGAGCTGTTTTTT,TRBJ2-2,TRBV7-3,.,.
CASSQGLGIYNEQFF,TGTGCCAGCAGCCAGGGGTTAGGGATCTACAATGAGCAGTTCTTC,TRBJ2-1,TRBV3-1/TRBV3-2,.,.
CASSEEREKLFF,TGTGCCAGCTCGGAAGAAAGGGAAAAACTGTTTTTT,TRBJ1-4,TRBV18,.,.
CSVSERASSYEQYF,TGCAGCGTATCCGAGCGGGCTAGCTCCTACGAGCAGTACTTC,TRBJ2-7,TRBV29-1,.,.
CATSRDPPIGEAFF,TGTGCCACCAGCAGAGATCCGCCGATAGGTGAAGCTTTCTTT,TRBJ1-1,TRBV15,.,.
CASSLDRGRNQPQHF,TGTGCCAGCAGCCTCGACAGGGGGCGTAATCAGCCCCAGCATTTT,TRBJ1-5,TRBV7-2,.,TRBD1
CASSLGDLVEQYF,TGCGCCAGCAGCTTAGGGGACCTAGTCGAGCAGTACTTC,TRBJ2-7,TRBV5-1,.,.
CASRNGRSGVHGYTF,TGTGCCAGCAGAAACGGACGGAGCGGGGTCCATGGCTACACCTTC,TRBJ1-2,TRBV6-5,once,.
CASSLGGAGEANEQFF,TGTGCCAGCAGCTTAGGAGGAGCGGGAGAGGCGAATGAGCAGTTCTTC,TRBJ2-1,TRBV7-9,.,TRBD2
CASSLGTGGTEAFF,TGCGCCAGCAGCTTGGGGACAGGGGGGACTGAAGCTTTCTTT,TRBJ1-1,TRBV5-1,.,TRBD1
CASNGAGSSYNEQFF,TGTGCCAGTAATGGAGCGGGGAGCTCCTACAATGAGCAGTTCTTC,TRBJ2-1,TRBV19,.,TRBD2
CASSLPQGSTGELFF,TGTGCCAGCAGTTTACCACAGGGGTCCACCGGGGAGCTGTTTTTT,TRBJ2-2,TRBV28,.,TRBD1
CAISDRGGNQPQHF,TGTGCCATCAGTGACAGGGGTGGCAATCAGCCCCAGCATTTT,TRBJ1-5,TRBV10-3,once,.
CASSFPGQGFEAFF,TGTGCCAGCAGTTTCCCGGGACAGGGCTTTGAAGCTTTCTTT,TRBJ1-1,TRBV28,.,TRBD1
CASSPTGRSNTEAFF,TGTGCCAGTAGTCCAACGGGACGTTCGAACACTGAAGCTTTCTTT,TRBJ1-1,TRBV19,.,.